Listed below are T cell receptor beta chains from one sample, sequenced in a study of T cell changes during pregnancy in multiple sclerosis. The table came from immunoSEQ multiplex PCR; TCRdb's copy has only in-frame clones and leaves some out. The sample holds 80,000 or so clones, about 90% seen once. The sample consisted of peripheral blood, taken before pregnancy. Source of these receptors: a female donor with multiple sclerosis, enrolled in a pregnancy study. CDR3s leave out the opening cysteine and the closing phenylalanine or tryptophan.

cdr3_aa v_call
ASSPVMAVTDTQY TRBV7-9
ASSAGANVLT TRBV9
ASSLLAGVHEQY TRBV18
ASSERGGNTEAF TRBV6-1
ASSLTIGRGLTLTGELF TRBV7-3
AISDNREQY TRBV10-3
AWSVLGGRVEQY TRBV30
AIETSGRDNTGELF TRBV2
ASSLALSTDTQY TRBV5-1
ASSAWDRPLGYT TRBV5-6
SGSGVPRSNEQF TRBV29-1
ASSPFSRDEQF TRBV13
SVEVQNTEAF TRBV29-1
ASSPITGQGPYEQY TRBV11-2
ASRSSTGVFSGANVLT TRBV28
ASSYQGPYEQY TRBV27
ASSLIAMNTEAF TRBV28
AISLALSGAKNIQY TRBV10-3
ATSRDWRDRNQPQH TRBV15
ASSLRQGH TRBV5-1
ASSLKSRVSGNTIY TRBV5-4
ASTASLSGSYEQY TRBV5-6
ASSEVTSGKRYEQY TRBV6-1
ASSLVGSSGANVLT TRBV5-4
ASSLGGQGGTDTQY TRBV5-6
ASSFPPFTGSDTQY TRBV28
ATRRGLNTGELF TRBV6-5
ASSWWEGVETQY TRBV5-6
SVGTSGNSETQY TRBV29-1
ASSSSPSSTGFNSYEQY TRBV11-1
ASSEERGNTIY TRBV6-1
ASRLAGSSRGTQY TRBV2
ASSLAGQGAATGNTIY TRBV5-1
ASSKWGGEANQPQH TRBV19
AISEGTDSYEQY TRBV10-3
ASSLARALQEQF TRBV7-9
ASSLSTGVGTDTQY TRBV7-2
ASRGTGGPHEQY TRBV6-5
ASSLLGSSGEAF TRBV11-1
ASPGTDEQY TRBV23-1
ASYDRGLTNEQF TRBV18
ASSLDYYNEQF TRBV7-8
ASSTIQGNLQETQY TRBV5-1
ASRGTSGRPYEQY TRBV6-1
ASSLSGSFPYEQY TRBV27
ASSSGLAGGEQF TRBV5-6
ASSLSGFTDTQY TRBV5-8
ASSRTGGNQPQH TRBV4-1
AWRGGQGARETQY TRBV30
ASSVKFPSYEQY TRBV27
ASSDLGLEPDTQY TRBV6-1
ASSTLRAQQETQY TRBV21-1
ASSKDGGRQDEQF TRBV4-3
ASTTDRGVSYEQY TRBV2